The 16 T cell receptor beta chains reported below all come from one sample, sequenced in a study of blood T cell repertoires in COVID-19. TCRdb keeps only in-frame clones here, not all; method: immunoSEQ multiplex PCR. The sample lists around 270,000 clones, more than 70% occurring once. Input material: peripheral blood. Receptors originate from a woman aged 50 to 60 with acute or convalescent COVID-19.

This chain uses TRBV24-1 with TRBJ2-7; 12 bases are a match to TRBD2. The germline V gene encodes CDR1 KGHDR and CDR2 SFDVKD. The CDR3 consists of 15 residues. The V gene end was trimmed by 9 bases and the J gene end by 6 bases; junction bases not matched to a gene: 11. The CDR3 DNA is TGTGCCACCCTATGCGCAGGACTAGCGGGACGCGAGCAGTACTTC. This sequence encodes CATLCAGLAGREQYF.

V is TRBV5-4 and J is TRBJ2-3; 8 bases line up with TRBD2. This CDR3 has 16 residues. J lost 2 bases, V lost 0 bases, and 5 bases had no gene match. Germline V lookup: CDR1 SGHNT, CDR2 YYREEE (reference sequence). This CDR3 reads CASSLVAGGPTDTQYF. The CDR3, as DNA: TGTGCCAGCAGCTTGGTCGCGGGAGGACCCACAGATACGCAGTATTTT.

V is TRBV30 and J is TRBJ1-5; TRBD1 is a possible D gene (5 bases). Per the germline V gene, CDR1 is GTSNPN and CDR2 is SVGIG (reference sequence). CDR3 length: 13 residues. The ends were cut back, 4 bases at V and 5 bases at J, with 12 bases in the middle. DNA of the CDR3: TGTGCCTGGAATATGGGGGGACATCAGCCCCAGCATTTT. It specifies CAWNMGGHQPQHF.

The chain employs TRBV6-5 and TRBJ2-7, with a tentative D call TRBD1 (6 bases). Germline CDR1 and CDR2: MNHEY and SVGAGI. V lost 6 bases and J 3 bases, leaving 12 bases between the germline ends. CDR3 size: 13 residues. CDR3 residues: CASRTGLIYEQYF. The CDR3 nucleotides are TGTGCCAGCAGGACAGGTCTAATCTACGAGCAGTACTTC.

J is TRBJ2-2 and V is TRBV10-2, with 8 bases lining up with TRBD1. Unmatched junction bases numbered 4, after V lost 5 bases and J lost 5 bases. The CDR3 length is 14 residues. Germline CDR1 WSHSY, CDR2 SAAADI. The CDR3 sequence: CASSQGATTGELFF. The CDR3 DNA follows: TGCGCCAGCAGTCAGGGGGCAACTACCGGGGAGCTGTTTTTT.

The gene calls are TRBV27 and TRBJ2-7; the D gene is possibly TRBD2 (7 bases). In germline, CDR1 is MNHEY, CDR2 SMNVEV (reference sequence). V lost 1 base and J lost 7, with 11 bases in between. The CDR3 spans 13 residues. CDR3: CASSLLGGREQYF. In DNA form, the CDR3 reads TGTGCCAGCAGTTTATTGGGGGGGCGGGAGCAGTACTTC.

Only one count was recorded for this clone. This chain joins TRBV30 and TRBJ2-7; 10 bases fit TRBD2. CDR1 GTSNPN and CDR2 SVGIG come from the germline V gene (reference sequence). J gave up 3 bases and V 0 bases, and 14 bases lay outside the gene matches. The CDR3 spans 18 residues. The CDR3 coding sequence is TGTGCCTGGAGTGTACTTTCAGGGCTTGAGCGGGAGGGCTACGAGCAGTACTTC. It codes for CAWSVLSGLEREGYEQYF.

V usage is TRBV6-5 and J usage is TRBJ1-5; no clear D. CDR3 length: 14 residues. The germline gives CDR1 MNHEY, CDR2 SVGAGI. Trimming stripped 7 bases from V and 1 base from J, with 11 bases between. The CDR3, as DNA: TGTGCCAGCATTTCCCAGCGGAGCAATCAGCCCCAGCATTTT. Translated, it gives CASISQRSNQPQHF.

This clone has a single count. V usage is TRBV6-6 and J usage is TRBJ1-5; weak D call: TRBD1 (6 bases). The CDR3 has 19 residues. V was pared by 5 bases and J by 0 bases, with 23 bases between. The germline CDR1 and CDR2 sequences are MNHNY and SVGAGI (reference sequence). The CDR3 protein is CASSPLIGGVENSNQPQHF. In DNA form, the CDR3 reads TGTGCCAGCAGTCCCCTCATAGGGGGGGTAGAGAATAGCAATCAGCCCCAGCATTTT.

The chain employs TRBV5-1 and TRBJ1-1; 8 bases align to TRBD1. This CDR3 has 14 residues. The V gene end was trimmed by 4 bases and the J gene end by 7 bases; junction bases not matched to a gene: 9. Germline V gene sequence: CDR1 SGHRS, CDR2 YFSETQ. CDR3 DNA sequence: TGCGCCAGCAGCAGCCAGGGGGCGCAGGGTGAAGCTTTCTTT. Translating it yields CASSSQGAQGEAFF.

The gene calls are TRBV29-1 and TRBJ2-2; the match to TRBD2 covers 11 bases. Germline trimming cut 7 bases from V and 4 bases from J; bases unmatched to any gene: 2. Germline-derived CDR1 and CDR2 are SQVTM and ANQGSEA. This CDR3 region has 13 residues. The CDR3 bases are TGCAGCGCAGGGACTAGCGGCACCGGGGAGCTGTTTTTT. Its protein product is CSAGTSGTGELFF.

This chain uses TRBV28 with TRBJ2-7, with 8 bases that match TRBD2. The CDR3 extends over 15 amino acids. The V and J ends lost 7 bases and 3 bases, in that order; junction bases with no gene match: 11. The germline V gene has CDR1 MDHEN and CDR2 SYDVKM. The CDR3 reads CASKGTVAGRYEQYF. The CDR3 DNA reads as TGTGCCAGCAAAGGCACCGTAGCGGGACGCTACGAGCAGTACTTC.

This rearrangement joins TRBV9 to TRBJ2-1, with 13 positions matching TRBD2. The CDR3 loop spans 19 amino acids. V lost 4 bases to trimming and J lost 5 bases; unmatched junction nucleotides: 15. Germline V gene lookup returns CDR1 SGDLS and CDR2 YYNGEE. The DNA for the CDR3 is TGTGCCAGCAGCCTTGGACTAGCGGGAGTTCCCCCGGTTCACAATGAGCAGTTCTTC. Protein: CASSLGLAGVPPVHNEQFF. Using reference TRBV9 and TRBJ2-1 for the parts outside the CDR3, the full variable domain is DSGVTQTPKHLITATGQRVTLRCSPRSGDLSVYWYQQSLDQGLQFLIQYYNGEERAKGNILERFSAQQFPDLHSELNLSSLELGDSALYFCASSLGLAGVPPVHNEQFFGPGTRLTVL.

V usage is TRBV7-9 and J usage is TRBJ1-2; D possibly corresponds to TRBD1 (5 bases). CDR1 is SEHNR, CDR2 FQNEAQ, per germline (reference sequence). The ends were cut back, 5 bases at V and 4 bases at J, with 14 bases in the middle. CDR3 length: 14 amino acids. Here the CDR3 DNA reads TGTGCCAGCAGCCCTCAGGGAGGGGTCTATGGCTACACCTTC. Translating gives CASSPQGGVYGYTF.

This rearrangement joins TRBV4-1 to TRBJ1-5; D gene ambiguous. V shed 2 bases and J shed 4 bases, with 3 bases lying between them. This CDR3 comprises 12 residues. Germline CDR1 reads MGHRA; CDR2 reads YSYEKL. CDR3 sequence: CASSQPNQPQHF. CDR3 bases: TGCGCCAGCAGCCAACCTAATCAGCCCCAGCATTTT.

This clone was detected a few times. The chain's CDR3 is CASRGQVNQHF. The CDR3 DNA is TGTGCCAGCAGGGGACAGGTAAACCAGCATTTT. This chain uses TRBV12-3 or TRBV12-4 with TRBJ1-5; TRBD1 agrees at 8 bases. This CDR3 is 11 amino acids long. The V segment lost 6 bases and the J segment 12 bases; nucleotides outside the gene matches: 4.